This TCR beta chain was found in a study of cytomegalovirus exposure and HLA in healthy donors. Study-wide background: In a later analysis, it was reported that the 110 or so validation repertoires had been produced on the same platform as the roughly 650 repertoires belonging to the first cohort.

The table came from immunoSEQ multiplex PCR; TCRdb's copy has only in-frame clones and leaves some out. Of over 150,000 clones listed, roughly 85% were seen once; the top ten hold 16%. Details on this clone: Antigen: not known.

Per the germline V gene, CDR1 is GTSNPN and CDR2 is SVGIG (reference sequence). CDR3 length equals 14 residues. V was clipped by 3 bases and J by 6 bases, with 16 bases between them. Study-level results: TCR beta chains numbering more than 150 were designated cytomegalovirus-associated. Subsequent analysis found a tendency for first-cohort TCR clusters to co-occur within the approximately 130 validation repertoires.

The chain employs TRBV30 and TRBJ2-3, with D uncertain. Sequenced: PBMCs. This TCR derives from a man younger than 35 in good health and CMV-seropositive. The CDR3 region is CAWSDTQASDTQYF. As DNA, the CDR3 is TGTGCCTGGAGCGACACCCAGGCCTCCGATACGCAGTATTTT.